This T cell receptor (beta chain) was recorded in a study of spatial heterogeneity in lung cancer. This clonotype was seen at least ten times. Time point noted: blood at routine non-recurrence follow-up after resection. Whole RNA, isolated from tumor, nontumor lung or frozen PBMC, was sequenced without prior sorting. Germline V gene lookup returns CDR1 DFQATT and CDR2 SNEGSKA (reference sequence). CDR3 size: 12 residues. Deletions cut 1 base from V and 5 bases from J, with 8 bases between. TCRdb analysed the 5' RACE reads with MiXCR anew, one entry per CDR3 protein. Of around 47,000 distinct CDR3 sequences listed, 6% to 8.5% were seen once; the top ten hold approximately 35%.

This TCR derives from a female donor with early-stage non-small cell lung cancer. This sequence joins TRBV20-1 and TRBJ1-1; no definite D call. This sample comprised PBMCs, obtained at follow-up. Written as DNA, the CDR3 is TGCAGTGCTAGAGGGGATAGTACTGAAGCTTTCTTT. Its translation: CSARGDSTEAFF.